This T cell receptor (beta chain) was identified in a study of response to subunit inactivated influenza vaccine. The ends were cut back, 0 bases at V and 0 bases at J, with 11 bases in the middle. This CDR3 is built from 16 residues. Germline CDR1 reads LGHDT; CDR2 reads YNNKEL (reference sequence). Study conclusions and caveats: The authors put forward the suggestion that each seasonal influenza vaccination may bring in only a limited number of new T cells.

TCRdb called the RT-PCR reads again in MiXCR, with one record for every CDR3 protein. There are 500,000 to 600,000 distinct CDR3 sequences in the sample; approximately 15% occur only once, and around 10% lies in the top ten. Of note for this clonotype: What it recognizes is unknown.

The sequence was collected from a man between 50 and 59 years old who received an inactivated influenza vaccine. This chain connects TRBV3-1 to TRBJ1-2; D gene unclear. The specimen comprised PBMCs from blood, sampled 11 to 12 days after vaccination. CDR3 nucleotide sequence: TGTGCCAGCAGCCAAGAACTTGTGCTCTCTAACTATGGCTACACCTTC. Protein sequence: CASSQELVLSNYGYTF.